This passage covers 8 T cell receptor beta chains from one sample sequenced in a study of T cells in Graves' hyperthyroidism and ophthalmopathy. Amplification targeted TCR beta CDR3 regions from RNA transcripts. Initially, a first-round RT-PCR of the TCR CDR3 employed the HTBI primer set. MiXCR, applied by TCRdb to the multiplex PCR reads, yields one record per CDR3 protein. The sample lists fewer than 900,000 distinct CDR3 sequences, less than 20% occurring once. Sequencing was done on a sample of blood. Receptors were obtained from a man aged 18-30 years with Graves' hyperthyroidism.

Remarks on this clonotype: A read error is possible here, since a much larger clone lies one base away. This sequence joins TRBV2 and TRBJ2-1; 8 nucleotides match TRBD2. CDR1 SNHLY and CDR2 FYNNEI come from the germline V gene. The CDR3 totals 14 residues. CDR3: CASIPGGFYNEQLF. In DNA, the CDR3 is TGTGCCAGCATACCGGGAGGGTTCTACAATGAGCAGTTATTC.

This clonotype was seen at least ten times. The chain employs TRBV28 and TRBJ2-7, with D possibly TRBD1 on 5 matching bases. Deletions cut 3 bases from V and 9 bases from J, with 15 bases between. The CDR3 is 13 amino acids. CDR1 and CDR2 (germline): MDHEN, SYDVKM. CDR3 DNA sequence: TGTGCCAGCAGTTTGTGGACACCGCCTAGGCAGTACTTC. Protein product: CASSLWTPPRQYF. The full variable domain, in which reference TRBV28 and TRBJ2-7 provide the parts outside the CDR3, is DVKVTQSSRYLVKRTGEKVFLECVQDMDHENMFWYRQDPGLGLRLIYFSYDVKMKEKGDIPEGYSVSREKKERFSLILESASTNQTSMYLCASSLWTPPRQYFGPGTRLTVT.

This clonotype was seen more than once but under ten times. V is TRBV28 and J is TRBJ2-2, with 9 bases fitting TRBD1. J gave up 3 bases and V 3 bases, and 8 bases lay outside the gene matches. Looked up from germline, CDR1 is MDHEN and CDR2 is SYDVKM. This CDR3 is 17 amino acids long. CDR3: CASSFLGTGLDTGELFF. The CDR3 region has the DNA TGTGCCAGCAGTTTTCTCGGGACAGGGTTGGACACCGGGGAGCTGTTTTTT. Supplemented by reference TRBV28 and TRBJ2-2, the full variable domain reads DVKVTQSSRYLVKRTGEKVFLECVQDMDHENMFWYRQDPGLGLRLIYFSYDVKMKEKGDIPEGYSVSREKKERFSLILESASTNQTSMYLCASSFLGTGLDTGELFFGEGSRLTVL.

The chain has TRBV3-1 and TRBJ2-2; 11 bases are shared with TRBD2. Per the germline V gene, CDR1 is LGHDT and CDR2 is YNNKEL (reference sequence). The CDR3 runs to 17 residues. The V segment lost 1 base and the J segment 4 bases; nucleotides outside the gene matches: 5. CDR3 sequence (DNA): TGTGCCAGCAGCCAAGTAGGTGGGACTAGCGGCACCGGGGAGCTGTTTTTT. It yields the protein CASSQVGGTSGTGELFF.

The chain uses TRBV7-8 and TRBJ1-1, with D hard to call. CDR3 length: 15 amino acids. The ends were cut back, 1 base at V and 0 bases at J, with 9 bases in the middle. Looked up from germline, CDR1 is SGHVS and CDR2 is FQNEAQ. CDR3 protein: CASSLGISLNTEAFF. The DNA of the CDR3 is TGTGCCAGCAGCTTAGGCATCTCGCTGAACACTGAAGCTTTCTTT.

Ten or more counts support this clonotype. The chain employs TRBV12-3 or TRBV12-4 and TRBJ2-1; D is ambiguous. Trimming stripped 1 base from V and 8 bases from J, with 6 bases between. The CDR3 length is 12 residues. The CDR3 nucleotides read TGTGCCAGCAGTTTAGAGTTGGATGAGCAGTTCTTC. As protein: CASSLELDEQFF.

This clonotype was recorded many times. V usage is TRBV20-1 and J usage is TRBJ2-5; D possibly corresponds to TRBD1 (6 bases). The CDR3 has 13 amino acids. Germline V lookup: CDR1 DFQATT, CDR2 SNEGSKA (reference sequence). Trimming cost V 8 bases and J 3 bases, with 16 bases left between them. CDR3 sequence (DNA): TGCAGTCCGAGTAAGGACAGAGAAGAGACCCAGTACTTC. Translating gives CSPSKDREETQYF.

This clonotype showed up just a few times. The chain links TRBV7-6 to TRBJ2-5; tentatively, D is TRBD2 (7 bases). V was clipped by 1 base and J by 5 bases, with 14 bases between them. This CDR3 spans 15 amino acids. From germline, CDR1 is SGHVS and CDR2 FNYEAQ. The CDR3 DNA follows: TGTGCCAGCAGCTTAGGGCCAGCGGGACATGAGACCCAGTACTTC. Its protein is CASSLGPAGHETQYF. The full variable domain, with the rest looked up from reference TRBV7-6 and TRBJ2-5, is GAGVSQSPRYKVTKRGQDVALRCDPISGHVSLYWYRQALGQGPEFLTYFNYEAQQDKSGLPNDRFSAERPEGSISTLTIQRTEQRDSAMYRCASSLGPAGHETQYFGPGTRLLVL.